One sample yielded the 30 T cell receptor beta chains listed below, sequenced in a study of blood T cell repertoires in COVID-19. This table comes from immunoSEQ multiplex PCR, and its TCRdb copy is limited to in-frame clones, with some not included. The sample carries more than 200,000 clones, 85% to 90% recorded once. Material for sequencing was PBMCs or T cells enriched from blood (not recorded which). Receptors were obtained from a woman in her 30s who had recovered from COVID-19.

The chain combines TRBV5-1 with TRBJ1-2; 7 nucleotides line up with TRBD1. V lost 0 bases and J lost 8; bases outside the gene matches: 7. Germline-derived CDR1 and CDR2 are SGHRS and YFSETQ. CDR3 length equals 14 residues. CDR3 coding DNA: TGCGCCAGCAGCTTGGTACAGGGGCCAGGCGGCTACACCTTC. Its protein product is CASSLVQGPGGYTF.

The CDR3 sequence is CASSLGASGQETQYF. Written as DNA, the CDR3 is TGTGCCAGCAGCTTAGGGGCTAGCGGACAAGAGACCCAGTACTTC. This sequence joins TRBV7-3 and TRBJ2-5, with TRBD2 identical over 7 bases. Per the germline V gene, CDR1 is SGHTA and CDR2 is FQGTGA. The CDR3 length is 15 residues. The trim removed 2 bases at V and 2 bases at J, leaving 5 bases unmatched.

This clone came up once. The chain is built from TRBV30 and TRBJ2-5; D gene unclear. Trimming took 5 bases from V and 5 from J, leaving 9 bases between them. The CDR3 has 11 amino acids. The V gene's germline CDR1 is GTSNPN and CDR2 SVGIG (reference sequence). As DNA, the CDR3 is TGTGCCTGGTCGGTAATTGAGACCCAGTACTTC. Translating gives CAWSVIETQYF.

This chain links TRBV6-2 or TRBV6-3 with TRBJ1-5; D is unresolved. The V gene's germline CDR1 is MNHEY and CDR2 SVGEGT. The CDR3 has 15 residues. The V end lost 5 bases, the J end lost 0 bases, and 11 bases lay between the germline ends. CDR3 nucleotide sequence: TGTGCCAGCAGTCGAAACCAGTATAGCAATCAGCCCCAGCATTTT. Translated, it gives CASSRNQYSNQPQHF.

V is TRBV19 and J is TRBJ1-2, with TRBD1 matching over 8 bases. The ends lost 4 bases at V and 5 bases at J; junction bases unmatched: 9. Germline-derived CDR1 and CDR2 are LNHDA and SQIVND (reference sequence). This CDR3 comprises 15 residues. DNA for the CDR3: TGTGCCAGTAGTAGACACAGGGGGAAGGCTTATGGCTACACCTTC. Protein: CASSRHRGKAYGYTF.

This chain connects TRBV5-1 to TRBJ2-7; D call uncertain. V was clipped by 0 bases and J by 5 bases, with 12 bases between them. CDR1 SGHRS and CDR2 YFSETQ come from the germline V gene. The CDR3 runs to 14 residues. The CDR3, as DNA: TGCGCCAGCAGCTTGGGGTCGCCAGGTAACGAGCAGTACTTC. Its protein is CASSLGSPGNEQYF. Full variable domain (outside the CDR3, taken from reference TRBV5-1 and TRBJ2-7): KAGVTQTPRYLIKTRGQQVTLSCSPISGHRSVSWYQQTPGQGLQFLFEYFSETQRNKGNFPGRFSGRQFSNSRSEMNVSTLELGDSALYLCASSLGSPGNEQYFGPGTRLTVT.

The chain carries TRBV25-1 and TRBJ1-1; 11 bases fit TRBD1. V trimming: 2 bases; J trimming: 6 bases; junction bases outside the gene matches: 5. The CDR3 has 15 residues. In germline, CDR1 is MGHDK, CDR2 SYGVNS. The CDR3 loop is CASSEGDRGSAEAFF. Written as DNA, the CDR3 is TGTGCCAGCAGTGAAGGGGACAGGGGGTCTGCTGAAGCTTTCTTT.

The chain couples TRBV20-1 to TRBJ2-3; D might be TRBD2 (5 bases). Per the germline V gene, CDR1 is DFQATT and CDR2 is SNEGSKA (reference sequence). The CDR3 is made up of 11 amino acids. Trimming took off 3 bases at V and 6 bases at J, with 7 bases between the two ends. CDR3 nucleotide sequence: TGCAGTGCTAGCGAGGGCGATACGCAGTATTTT. Its protein product is CSASEGDTQYF.

The rearrangement links TRBV28 to TRBJ1-2; D possibly corresponds to TRBD1 (5 bases). Deletions cut 5 bases from V and 4 bases from J, with 14 bases between. CDR1 is MDHEN, CDR2 SYDVKM, per germline. CDR3 length equals 14 residues. The CDR3 DNA reads as TGTGCCAGCAGTCCTAGGACATCTCTCTATGGCTACACCTTC. Encoded protein: CASSPRTSLYGYTF.

V and J are TRBV30 and TRBJ1-3, with D maybe TRBD1 (5 bases). CDR1 and CDR2 from the germline V gene are GTSNPN and SVGIG (reference sequence). There are 17 residues in the CDR3. V was clipped by 0 bases and J by 2 bases, with 17 bases between them. The CDR3 region has the DNA TGTGCCTGGAGTGTCCTTAAAACAGGTTCAGCTGGAAACACCATATATTTT. It specifies CAWSVLKTGSAGNTIYF.

The chain combines TRBV6-5 with TRBJ1-2; 7 nucleotides agree with TRBD1. CDR1 MNHEY and CDR2 SVGAGI come from the germline V gene. The CDR3 sequence is 14 residues long. Trimming took 5 bases from V and 4 from J; bases not matched to a gene: 7. As DNA, the CDR3 is TGTGCCAGCAGTCTTAGGACAGGCGCCTATGGCTACACCTTC. It encodes CASSLRTGAYGYTF.

The chain combines TRBV3-1 (or the pseudogene TRBV3-2) with TRBJ2-7; TRBD2 aligns across 7 bases. This CDR3 has 13 residues. The germline V gene has CDR1 LGHDT and CDR2 YNNKEL (reference sequence). J was trimmed by 7 bases and V by 0 bases; bases with no gene match: 3. In nucleotides, the CDR3 is TGTGCCAGCAGCCAAGATGGGGAGGGTGAGCAGTACTTC. It translates to CASSQDGEGEQYF.

The CDR3 DNA is TGTGCCATCAGTGCAGGGGGCTACGAGCAGTACTTC. It specifies CAISAGGYEQYF. The chain has TRBV10-3 and TRBJ2-7, with TRBD1 matching 7 bases. CDR1 and CDR2 (germline): ENHRY, SYGVKD. CDR3 length: 12 residues. The junction had 0 bases not matched to a gene; V was cut back by 4 bases and J by 3 bases.

V usage is TRBV4-1 and J usage is TRBJ1-5, with D perhaps TRBD1 (6 bases). Germline V gives CDR1 MGHRA, CDR2 YSYEKL. This CDR3 is built from 14 residues. V was clipped by 4 bases and J by 7 bases, with 14 bases between them. The CDR3 DNA follows: TGCGCCAGCAGCCCGTTCACAGGGAACCAGCCCCAGCATTTT. It translates to CASSPFTGNQPQHF.

The chain is built from TRBV7-9 and TRBJ1-6; maybe TRBD1 (5 bases). The V end lost 4 bases, the J end lost 17 bases, and 12 bases lay between the germline ends. Germline V gene data show CDR1 as SEHNR and CDR2 as FQNEAQ (reference sequence). There are 11 residues in the CDR3. The CDR3 here is CASSSTGGFHF. The CDR3 DNA sequence: TGTGCCAGCAGCTCTACAGGAGGGTTCCACTTT.

The chain couples TRBV19 to TRBJ1-4; D perhaps matches TRBD1 (5 bases). The germline V gene encodes CDR1 LNHDA and CDR2 SQIVND (reference sequence). The CDR3 covers 17 residues. V lost 1 base and J lost 5, with 17 bases in between. DNA for the CDR3: TGTGCCAGTAGTATAGGGGTAAAGCGCGACAGCAATGAAAAACTGTTTTTT. Residues: CASSIGVKRDSNEKLFF. Complete variable domain (other parts from reference TRBV19 and TRBJ1-4): DGGITQSPKYLFRKEGQNVTLSCEQNLNHDAMYWYRQDPGQGLRLIYYSQIVNDFQKGDIAEGYSVSREKKESFPLTVTSAQKNPTAFYLCASSIGVKRDSNEKLFFGSGTQLSVL.

The chain carries TRBV19 and TRBJ2-1; D is unresolved. Germline CDR1 LNHDA, CDR2 SQIVND (reference sequence). The CDR3 is 15 residues long. Trimming stripped 6 bases from V and 9 bases from J, with 21 bases between. The CDR3 DNA sequence: TGTGCCAGTAGCCAACTCGTTGTTAGTTCCGCTGAGCAGTTCTTC. Protein: CASSQLVVSSAEQFF.

This clone showed up just once. This chain's CDR3 is CASSFTGGTGTYEQYF. For the CDR3, the DNA is TGTGCCAGCAGCTTCACTGGGGGCACAGGTACTTACGAGCAGTACTTC. This sequence joins TRBV7-9 and TRBJ2-7; D is possibly TRBD1 (6 bases). The CDR3 is made up of 16 amino acids. Germline V CDR1 and CDR2: SEHNR, FQNEAQ (reference sequence). V lost 3 bases, J lost 4 bases, and 19 bases lay in between. Full variable domain (missing parts from reference TRBV7-9 and TRBJ2-7): DTGVSQNPRHKITKRGQNVTFRCDPISEHNRLYWYRQTLGQGPEFLTYFQNEAQLEKSRLLSDRFSAERPKGSFSTLEIQRTEQGDSAMYLCASSFTGGTGTYEQYFGPGTRLTVT.

The chain carries TRBV9 and TRBJ1-2; the D is unclear. The CDR3 has 14 amino acids. Germline CDR1 is SGDLS and CDR2 is YYNGEE. V was trimmed by 9 bases and J by 8 bases, leaving 23 bases between them. DNA of the CDR3: TGTGCCACCCCGCCGTGCGGTCCATCTGGGGGCTACACCTTC. Translated: CATPPCGPSGGYTF.

This sequence joins TRBV21-1 and TRBJ2-2; the table's D gene call, TRBD2, was not cross checked with the DNA. TRBV21-1 is noted as a pseudogene. This CDR3 has 11 amino acids. DNA for the CDR3: TGTGCCGGAGGGTTTCGGGGGGAGCTGTTTTTT. Protein product: CAGGFRGELFF.

CDR3 amino acids: CASSLPGGLDNEQFF. The CDR3 DNA follows: TGTGCCAGCAGCTTACCGGGGGGCTTAGACAATGAGCAGTTCTTC. The chain recombines TRBV11-2 with TRBJ2-1; perhaps TRBD2 as D (7 bases). The CDR3 is made up of 15 amino acids. The V end lost 2 bases, the J end lost 5 bases, and 13 bases lay between the germline ends. Germline V CDR1 and CDR2: SGHAT, FQNNGV.

This chain joins TRBV12-3 or TRBV12-4 and TRBJ2-3; D is ambiguous. The CDR3 is 12 residues long. Trimming removed 7 bases from V and 6 bases from J, with 11 bases in between. In DNA form, the CDR3 reads TGTGCCAGCATGAGGCTCGTCGATACGCAGTATTTT. Translating it yields CASMRLVDTQYF.

This clone has a count of ten or more. This chain links TRBV9 with TRBJ2-6, with TRBD2 as a possible D gene (6 bases). V was pared by 6 bases and J by 3 bases, with 13 bases between. CDR3 length: 15 amino acids. From germline, CDR1 is SGDLS and CDR2 YYNGEE. The CDR3 sequence: CASTWGVYGANVLTF. Here the CDR3 DNA reads TGTGCCAGCACCTGGGGGGTTTATGGGGCCAACGTCCTGACTTTC.

This chain uses TRBV9 with TRBJ2-7; 7 bases agree with TRBD1. After removal of 0 bases from V and 5 bases from J, the junction contained 5 bases not matched to a gene. The CDR3 contains 14 residues. In germline, CDR1 is SGDLS, CDR2 YYNGEE. CDR3 DNA: TGTGCCAGCAGCGTAGCTAGGACAGGTCACGAGCAGTACTTC. Protein: CASSVARTGHEQYF.

The chain couples TRBV4-3 to TRBJ2-1; a weak D match, TRBD2 (6 bases). Trimming shortened V by 3 bases and J by 4 bases, and 16 bases separated the two germline ends. The CDR3 is 16 residues long. From germline, CDR1 is LGHNA and CDR2 YSLEER. CDR3 in DNA: TGCGCCAGCAGCCACGGCTTGGTGGGAGGATACAATGAGCAGTTCTTC. It codes for CASSHGLVGGYNEQFF.

This clone came up once. The chain uses TRBV29-1 and TRBJ1-1; 10 positions match TRBD1. The junction had 12 bases not matched to a gene; V was cut back by 8 bases and J by 6 bases. This CDR3 has 14 amino acids. CDR1 and CDR2 (germline): SQVTM, ANQGSEA. The CDR3 loop is CSTRQGAERAEAFF. CDR3 DNA: TGCAGCACCCGACAGGGGGCCGAAAGGGCTGAAGCTTTCTTT.

This sequence joins TRBV7-3 and TRBJ1-2; 8 bases fit TRBD1. The CDR3 sequence is 14 residues long. From germline, CDR1 is SGHTA and CDR2 FQGTGA. The junction had 11 bases not matched to a gene; V was cut back by 6 bases and J by 8 bases. CDR3 in amino acids: CASSQTPGQGGYTF. The CDR3 DNA sequence: TGTGCCAGCAGTCAAACACCTGGACAGGGCGGCTACACCTTC.

This CDR3 is CASSFRQGLLYF. Here the CDR3 DNA reads TGTGCCAGCAGTTTTCGGCAGGGGCTTCTGTACTTC. This sequence joins TRBV12-3 or TRBV12-4 and TRBJ2-5; TRBD1 might be the D (6 bases). V lost 3 bases, J lost 13 bases, and 15 bases lay in between. The CDR3 contains 12 residues.

The sample holds one count of this clone. The rearrangement links TRBV24-1 to TRBJ2-5, with 9 nucleotides matching TRBD1. CDR1 and CDR2 from the germline V gene are KGHDR and SFDVKD. The CDR3 has 14 residues. V lost 4 bases, J lost 4 bases, and 3 bases stayed unmatched. CDR3 in amino acids: CATSDTDRGETQYF. CDR3 DNA: TGTGCCACCAGTGACACGGACAGGGGAGAGACCCAGTACTTC.

This rearrangement joins TRBV6-5 to TRBJ1-3, with D possibly matching TRBD1 (5 bases). Deletions cut 3 bases from V and 0 bases from J, with 6 bases between. The length of the CDR3 is 14 residues. Germline CDR1 reads MNHEY; CDR2 reads SVGAGI. DNA of the CDR3: TGTGCCAGCAGTTATGGGGCCTCTGGAAACACCATATATTTT. Its protein product is CASSYGASGNTIYF.